This T cell receptor beta chain was recorded in a study of blood T cell repertoires in COVID-19. Germline-derived CDR1 and CDR2 are PRHDT and FYEKMQ (reference sequence). CDR3 length equals 15 residues. Trimming pared 9 bases from V and 7 bases from J, leaving 22 bases between. Repertoires were generated with immunoSEQ multiplex PCR, while TCRdb's copy carries only in-frame clones and drops some. This sample has 160,000 or so clones, with 93% found just once. Sequencing was done on a sample of peripheral blood. This receptor was identified in a woman in her sixties or seventies with COVID-19, enrolled during active disease. This sequence joins TRBV13 and TRBJ2-1; D is uncertain. CDR3 in amino acids: CASVPLNHRRNEQFF. Written as DNA, the CDR3 is TGTGCCAGTGTTCCACTAAATCATAGGAGAAATGAGCAGTTCTTC.